This TCR beta chain was sequenced in a study of OX40 agonist ivuxolimab in advanced cancers. About the study: Across the patients, intravenous ivuxolimab was delivered every 2 weeks at 0.01 to 10 mg/kg. Study conclusions and caveats: CD8+ T cells averaged more expanded clones than CD4+. Researchers did not determine the expanded peripheral T cells' antigen specificity.

The timepoints at which blood was sampled were baseline, cycle 4 day 1, and cycle 7 day 1. Method: immunoSEQ multiplex PCR; TCRdb's copy keeps in-frame clones and lacks some. The table records about 86,000 clones, 91% of them present only once. Concerning this clone: Antigen unknown.

CDR1 GTSNPN and CDR2 SVGIG come from the germline V gene (reference sequence). CDR3 length equals 14 residues. Unmatched junction bases numbered 2, after V lost 0 bases and J lost 2 bases. J is TRBJ1-1 and V is TRBV30; TRBD1 matches 8 bases. The sequence was collected from an adult with an advanced solid tumor such as melanoma, head and neck, liver or kidney cancer. The starting material was CD4+ or CD8+ T cells sorted from blood, obtained in a trial of the OX40 agonist ivuxolimab. CDR3 DNA: TGTGCCTGGAGTGTAGGACAGGGTAACACTGAAGCTTTCTTT. It codes for CAWSVGQGNTEAFF.